The 14 T cell receptor beta chains presented below share a single source sample, sequenced in a study of response to subunit inactivated influenza vaccine. From the RT-PCR reads, TCRdb called clonotypes with MiXCR, one entry per CDR3 protein. This sample has 450,000 to 600,000 distinct CDR3 sequences; 7.6% occur once, and the top ten carry 13%. The specimen comprised PBMCs from blood, sampled around 2 years after vaccination. The receptors stem from a man between 50 and 69 years old who received an inactivated influenza vaccine.

There are a few counts of this clonotype. The V gene is TRBV4-3, the J gene TRBJ1-5; no clear D gene. The CDR3 runs 14 residues. The germline V and J ends were trimmed by 0 bases and 5 bases, with 8 bases remaining between them. Germline CDR1 LGHNA, CDR2 YSLEER. CDR3 protein: CASSQDRGYQPQHF. The CDR3 region has the DNA TGCGCCAGCAGCCAAGATCGAGGGTATCAGCCCCAGCATTTT.

This clonotype came up a few times. The V and J genes are TRBV28 and TRBJ2-7, with TRBD1 matching 8 bases. The germline V gene encodes CDR1 MDHEN and CDR2 SYDVKM. Trimming removed 4 bases from V and 3 bases from J; junction bases left unmatched: 8. The CDR3 has 15 amino acids. CDR3 sequence reads: CASSWDRTGSYEQYF. The DNA of the CDR3 is TGTGCCAGCAGTTGGGACCGGACAGGGAGCTACGAGCAGTACTTC. Together with reference TRBV28 and TRBJ2-7, the CDR3 gives the full variable domain: DVKVTQSSRYLVKRTGEKVFLECVQDMDHENMFWYRQDPGLGLRLIYFSYDVKMKEKGDIPEGYSVSREKKERFSLILESASTNQTSMYLCASSWDRTGSYEQYFGPGTRLTVT.

The chain carries TRBV20-1 and TRBJ2-7, with D perhaps matching TRBD1 (6 bases). Germline V gene sequence: CDR1 DFQATT, CDR2 SNEGSKA (reference sequence). This CDR3 is 15 amino acids long. Deletions cut 1 base from V and 2 bases from J, with 15 bases between. CDR3 sequence (DNA): TGCAGTGCTAGAGGTAACCGGGACATAACCTACGAGCAGTACTTC. This encodes CSARGNRDITYEQYF.

Regarding this clonotype: Relative to the germline gene, one junction end is altered; a read error may explain this. For the CDR3, the DNA is TGTGCCAGCAGTATCATGAACACTGAAGCTGTCTTT. Translation: CASSIMNTEAVF. The J gene is TRBJ1-1, the V gene TRBV6-2 or TRBV6-3; D gene ambiguous. The CDR3 consists of 12 residues. The germline V gene encodes CDR1 MNHEY and CDR2 SVGEGT.

This clonotype showed up just a few times. The chain combines TRBV3-1 with TRBJ2-7; TRBD2 matches 14 bases. The germline CDR1 and CDR2 sequences are LGHDT and YNNKEL (reference sequence). V was pared by 4 bases and J by 4 bases, with 9 bases of the junction left unmatched. The CDR3 has 17 amino acids. CDR3 sequence (DNA): TGTGCCAGCAGCCTGCCGGGACTAGCGGGAGAAAGGTACGAGCAGTACTTC. This sequence encodes CASSLPGLAGERYEQYF.

This clonotype has at least ten counts. This chain connects TRBV5-5 to TRBJ1-4; D call uncertain. V was trimmed by 4 bases and J by 7 bases, leaving 14 bases between them. Germline CDR1 reads SGHKS; CDR2 reads YYEKEE (reference sequence). The CDR3 contains 14 residues. The CDR3 loop is CASSLSPGSEKLFF. In nucleotides, the CDR3 is TGTGCCAGCAGCCTTAGCCCAGGCAGTGAAAAACTGTTTTTT.

This clonotype was counted at least ten times. V is TRBV7-2 and J is TRBJ2-7, with D hard to call. This CDR3 has 13 residues. Germline loops: CDR1 SGHTA, CDR2 FQGNSA. V lost 6 bases to trimming and J lost 4 bases, with 13 bases between them. The CDR3 here is CASSSGQVYEQYF. Here the CDR3 DNA reads TGTGCCAGCAGTTCCGGGCAAGTGTACGAGCAGTACTTC.

This clonotype was picked up many times. J is TRBJ1-5 and V is TRBV6-2 or TRBV6-3; D ambiguous. V lost 7 bases, J lost 1 base, and 14 bases lay in between. This CDR3 is 15 amino acids long. CDR1 is MNHEY, CDR2 SVGEGT, per germline. CDR3 protein: CASTSINPSNQPQHF. Written as DNA, the CDR3 is TGTGCCAGCACCTCCATCAACCCAAGCAATCAGCCCCAGCATTTT.

Only a few counts were recorded for this clonotype. The genes are TRBV28 and TRBJ1-4; D unresolved. From germline, CDR1 is MDHEN and CDR2 SYDVKM. This CDR3 is built from 15 residues. V shed 6 bases and J shed 5 bases, with 16 bases lying between them. The CDR3 DNA reads as TGTGCCAGCAGATCAACCGGGAGGCTGAATGAAAAACTGTTTTTT. This codes for CASRSTGRLNEKLFF. Full variable domain (missing parts from reference TRBV28 and TRBJ1-4): DVKVTQSSRYLVKRTGEKVFLECVQDMDHENMFWYRQDPGLGLRLIYFSYDVKMKEKGDIPEGYSVSREKKERFSLILESASTNQTSMYLCASRSTGRLNEKLFFGSGTQLSVL.

This clonotype was seen only a few times. This chain links TRBV7-2 with TRBJ2-7, with 10 nucleotides matching TRBD1. The junction had 7 bases not matched to a gene; V was cut back by 9 bases and J by 5 bases. Germline V CDR1 and CDR2: SGHTA, FQGNSA. CDR3 size: 13 residues. Here the CDR3 DNA reads TGTGCCAGTCTACCCGGGACAGGGGACGAGCAGTACTTC. Its protein product is CASLPGTGDEQYF.

This clonotype was seen repeatedly, ten times or more. The rearrangement joins TRBV12-3 or TRBV12-4 to TRBJ2-7; tentative D call: TRBD1 (6 bases). Trimming took 6 bases from V and 4 from J, leaving 19 bases between them. The CDR3 runs 15 residues. The DNA for the CDR3 is TGTGCCAGCAGACCAGGGGTCGTGCGAGGATACGAGCAGTACTTC. Translating it yields CASRPGVVRGYEQYF.

This clonotype was seen a few times. The chain is built from TRBV3-1 and TRBJ2-1; the D gene is possibly TRBD1 (5 bases). In germline, CDR1 is LGHDT, CDR2 YNNKEL (reference sequence). This CDR3 has 13 amino acids. V shed 4 bases and J shed 7 bases, with 11 bases lying between them. CDR3 nucleotides: TGTGCCAGCAGCCTTTCACAGGCAAATGAGCAGTTCTTC. Protein sequence: CASSLSQANEQFF.

This clonotype was counted at least ten times. The chain is built from TRBV5-6 and TRBJ2-5, with TRBD2 identical over 8 bases. The CDR3 totals 14 residues. Trimming removed 5 bases from V and 3 bases from J; junction bases left unmatched: 6. Germline CDR1 SGHDT, CDR2 YYEEEE. The CDR3 nucleotides read TGTGCCAGCAGACAGGGACTAGAGAAAGAGACCCAGTACTTC. This codes for CASRQGLEKETQYF. The full variable domain, with the rest looked up from reference TRBV5-6 and TRBJ2-5, is DAGVTQSPTHLIKTRGQQVTLRCSPKSGHDTVSWYQQALGQGPQFIFQYYEEEERQRGNFPDRFSGHQFPNYSSELNVNALLLGDSALYLCASRQGLEKETQYFGPGTRLLVL.

This clonotype occurred many times. This chain joins TRBV4-2 and TRBJ1-1; D gene unclear. The CDR3 is made up of 14 amino acids. CDR1 and CDR2 (germline): LGHNA, YNFKEQ. Trimming removed 0 bases at V and 1 base at J, with 6 bases between. CDR3 in amino acids: CASSQERRNTEAFF. In DNA form, the CDR3 reads TGTGCCAGCAGCCAAGAACGGAGGAACACTGAAGCTTTCTTT.